Listed below are T cell receptor beta chains from one sample, sequenced in a study of T-cell reconstitution after alpha-beta-depleted transplantation in children. TCRdb analysed the PCR reads with MiXCR anew, one entry per CDR3 protein. The data show around 250,000 distinct CDR3 sequences, roughly 23% seen once. The sample consisted of PBMCs, taken before TCRalphabeta/CD19-depleted stem cell transplant. The receptors shown here come from a girl under 10 years old with Fanconi anemia, due to receive a stem cell transplant. Each CDR3 is given with its conserved first and last residue. A D gene is named only where the DNA matches it firmly. Expanded clones are given a class, and other clones once, few, many or no size at all.

abundance	v_gene	j_gene	d_gene	CDR3nt	CDR3aa
NA	TRBV12-3/TRBV12-4	TRBJ2-3	NA	TGTGCCAGCAGTTCCGGGGCTAGAGATACGCAGTATTTT	CASSSGARDTQYF
many	TRBV12-3/TRBV12-4	TRBJ2-7	NA	TGTGCCAGCAGTTACAGAAGCTCCTACGAGCAGTACTTC	CASSYRSSYEQYF
many	TRBV4-2	TRBJ2-5	TRBD2	TGTGCCAGCAGCCAAGTAACGGGAGGGATAGAGACCCAGTACTTC	CASSQVTGGIETQYF
few	TRBV11-2	TRBJ2-7	NA	TGTGCCAGCAGCTTAGATATCACCCGGCTATACGAGCAGTACTTC	CASSLDITRLYEQYF
NA	TRBV29-1	TRBJ2-7	NA	TGCAGCGTTGTACTAGTTTACGAGCAGTACTTC	CSVVLVYEQYF
many	TRBV12-3/TRBV12-4	TRBJ1-6	NA	TGTGCCAGCAGTTTCGGCGGGGATAATTCACCCCTCCACTTT	CASSFGGDNSPLHF
few	TRBV5-1	TRBJ2-2	TRBD1	TGCGCCACCGGGCCGACAGGGACGAACACCGGGGAGCTGTTTTTT	CATGPTGTNTGELFF
NA	TRBV28	TRBJ2-1	NA	TGTGCCAGCGACCCCTTCGGGGGACTGGGCTCCTACAATGAGCAGTTCTTC	CASDPFGGLGSYNEQFF
many	TRBV28	TRBJ1-2	NA	TGTGCCAGCAGAATTACGAGGCTCCGGGACACAGACTATGGCTACACCTTC	CASRITRLRDTDYGYTF
NA	TRBV9	TRBJ2-7	TRBD2	TGTGCCAGCAGCGTTGGGCCTAGCGGGACCTACGAGCAGTACTTC	CASSVGPSGTYEQYF
few	TRBV12-3/TRBV12-4	TRBJ2-7	TRBD2	TGTGCCAGCACCTCCGCGGCGTGGGGGGGGTCAGGGATGGGGACCTACGAGCAGTACTTC	CASTSAAWGGSGMGTYEQYF
few	TRBV7-3	TRBJ2-1	TRBD2	TGTGCCAGCAGCTTATCCGCGGGGACTAGCGGGAGATCCGACAATGAGCAGTTCTTC	CASSLSAGTSGRSDNEQFF
few	TRBV14	TRBJ2-7	NA	TGTGCCAGCAGCCAAGATTTGGGGGCGGGCGAGCAGTACTTC	CASSQDLGAGEQYF
few	TRBV6-5	TRBJ1-2	TRBD1	TGTGCCAGCGAGTTCCGGGACAGCTATGGCTACACCTTC	CASEFRDSYGYTF
NA	TRBV29-1	TRBJ1-5	NA	TGCAGCGTCGGGGTTCAGCCCCAGCATTTT	CSVGVQPQHF
NA	TRBV20-1	TRBJ1-3	TRBD1	TGCAGTGCTAGAGAATCAGGGGGCTTTGGAAACACCATATATTTT	CSARESGGFGNTIYF
many	TRBV20-1	TRBJ2-7	NA	TGCAGTGGGGCAACGGCTAGGCAGTACGAGCAGTACTTC	CSGATARQYEQYF
NA	TRBV4-1	TRBJ2-4	TRBD1	TGCGCCAGCAGCCAAGGGACAGGGAAGTACTTC	CASSQGTGKYF
few	TRBV6-2/TRBV6-3	TRBJ2-3	NA	TGTGCCAGCAGTTTCCTAAAACGGATTGCCGGGGAGACCACAGATACGCAGTATTTT	CASSFLKRIAGETTDTQYF
many	TRBV29-1	TRBJ2-7	NA	TGCAGCGTACGCGGGACTCTCTCCTACGAGCAGTACTTC	CSVRGTLSYEQYF
many	TRBV20-1	TRBJ2-7	TRBD2	TGCAGTGCTAGGTCCTGGGAGGGCAGACCCTACGAGCAGTACTTC	CSARSWEGRPYEQYF
many	TRBV29-1	TRBJ2-7	TRBD1	TGCAGCGTCGCACAGGGGGCGCGGGAGCAGTACTTC	CSVAQGAREQYF
many	TRBV5-1	TRBJ2-7	NA	TGCGCCAGCAGTGGTCAGGGCTTTTCCTACGAGCAGTACTTC	CASSGQGFSYEQYF
NA	TRBV5-1	TRBJ2-7	TRBD1	TGCGCCAGCAGCCAAACGGGACAGGGATTTAACGAGCAGTACTTC	CASSQTGQGFNEQYF
NA	TRBV20-1	TRBJ2-1	NA	TGCAGTGCTAGCCGCACTAGTTTATCGTCCCAGGAGCAGTTCTTC	CSASRTSLSSQEQFF
many	TRBV29-1	TRBJ2-3	NA	TGCAGCGTTTTGGGGGCGCGGGCGGATACGCAGTATTTT	CSVLGARADTQYF
many	TRBV6-1	TRBJ2-1	NA	TGTGCCAGCGGGCGGACCTACAATGAGCAGTTCTTC	CASGRTYNEQFF
NA	TRBV23-1	TRBJ2-7	NA	TGCGCCAGCAGTCACCGGACAGACTTCTACGAGCAGTACTTC	CASSHRTDFYEQYF
NA	TRBV29-1	TRBJ1-3	NA	TGCAGCGCCCTCGAGGGAACTGGAAACACCATATATTTT	CSALEGTGNTIYF
NA	TRBV3-1	TRBJ2-1	NA	TGTGCCAGCAGCGAACCGTATTATAATGAGCAGTTCTTC	CASSEPYYNEQFF
NA	TRBV18	TRBJ2-1	TRBD1	TGTGCCAGCTCACCTTCCGGGACAGGGGGCTACAATGAGCAGTTCTTC	CASSPSGTGGYNEQFF
NA	TRBV5-6	TRBJ2-7	NA	TGTGCCAGCAGCGCCGGCCGCTCCTACGAGCAGTACTTC	CASSAGRSYEQYF